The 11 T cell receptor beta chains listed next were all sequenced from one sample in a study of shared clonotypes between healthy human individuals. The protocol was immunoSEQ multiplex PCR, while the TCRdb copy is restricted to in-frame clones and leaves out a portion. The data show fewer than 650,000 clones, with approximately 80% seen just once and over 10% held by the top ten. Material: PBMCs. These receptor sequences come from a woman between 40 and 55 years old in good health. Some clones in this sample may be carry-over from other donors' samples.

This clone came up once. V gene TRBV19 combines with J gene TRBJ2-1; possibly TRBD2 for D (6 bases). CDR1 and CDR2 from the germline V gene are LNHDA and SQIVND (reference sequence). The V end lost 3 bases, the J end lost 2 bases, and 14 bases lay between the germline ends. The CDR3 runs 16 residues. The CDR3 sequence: CASSIGGGDAYNEQFF. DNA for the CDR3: TGTGCCAGTAGTATTGGTGGCGGGGATGCCTACAATGAGCAGTTCTTC.

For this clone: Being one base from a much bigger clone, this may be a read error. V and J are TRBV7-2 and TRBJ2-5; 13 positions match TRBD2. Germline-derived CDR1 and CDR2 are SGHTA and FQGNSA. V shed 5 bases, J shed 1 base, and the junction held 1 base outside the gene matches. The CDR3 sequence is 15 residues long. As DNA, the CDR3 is TGTGCCAGCAGCCGGACTAGCGGGAGCCAAGAGACCCAGTACTTC. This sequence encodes CASSRTSGSQETQYF.

In DNA form, the CDR3 reads TGTGCCTGGAGTTCTGAGAGGGGAGGTGGCTACACCTTC. This encodes CAWSSERGGGYTF. The V call is TRBV30, the J call TRBJ1-2; D is possibly TRBD1 (5 bases). Germline CDR1 reads GTSNPN; CDR2 reads SVGIG (reference sequence). This CDR3 contains 13 residues. Deletions cut 2 bases from V and 7 bases from J, with 14 bases between.

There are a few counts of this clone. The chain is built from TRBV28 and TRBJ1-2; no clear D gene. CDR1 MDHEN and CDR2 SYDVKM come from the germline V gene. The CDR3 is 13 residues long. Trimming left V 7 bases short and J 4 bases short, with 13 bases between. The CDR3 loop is CASTPAEGYGYTF. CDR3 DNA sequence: TGTGCCAGCACCCCGGCTGAGGGCTATGGCTACACCTTC.

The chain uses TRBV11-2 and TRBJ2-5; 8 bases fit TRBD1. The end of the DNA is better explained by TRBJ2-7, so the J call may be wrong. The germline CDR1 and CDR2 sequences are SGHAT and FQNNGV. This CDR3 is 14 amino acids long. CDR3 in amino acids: CASSSQQGAYEQYF. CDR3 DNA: TGTGCCAGCAGCTCACAACAGGGGGCCTACGAGCAGTACTTC.

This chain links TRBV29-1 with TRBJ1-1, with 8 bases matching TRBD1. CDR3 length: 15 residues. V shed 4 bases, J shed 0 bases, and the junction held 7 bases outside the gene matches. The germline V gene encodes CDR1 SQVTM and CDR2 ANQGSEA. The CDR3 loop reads CSVGTGWGMNTEAFF. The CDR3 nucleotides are TGCAGCGTTGGGACAGGGTGGGGCATGAACACTGAAGCTTTCTTT.

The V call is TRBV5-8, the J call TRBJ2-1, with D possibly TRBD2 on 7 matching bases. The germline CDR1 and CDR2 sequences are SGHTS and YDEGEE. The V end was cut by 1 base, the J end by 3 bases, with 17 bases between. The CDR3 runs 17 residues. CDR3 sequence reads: CASSLTRGGDRYNEQFF. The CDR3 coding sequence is TGTGCCAGCAGCTTGACACGAGGGGGGGACCGCTACAATGAGCAGTTCTTC.

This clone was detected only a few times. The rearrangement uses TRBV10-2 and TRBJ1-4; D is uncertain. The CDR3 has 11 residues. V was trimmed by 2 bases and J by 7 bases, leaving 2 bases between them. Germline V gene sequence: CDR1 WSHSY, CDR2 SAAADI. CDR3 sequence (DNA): TGCGCCAGCAGTGAGGGTGAAAAACTGTTTTTT. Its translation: CASSEGEKLFF.

The CDR3 loop is CASSPPGTGEGEKLFF. In DNA, the CDR3 is TGTGCCAGCAGTCCTCCCGGGACAGGGGAGGGGGAAAAACTGTTTTTT. The chain combines TRBV28 with TRBJ1-4, with 10 bases identical to TRBD1. V trimming: 5 bases; J trimming: 8 bases; junction bases outside the gene matches: 11. Per germline, CDR1 MDHEN and CDR2 SYDVKM. CDR3 length: 16 residues.

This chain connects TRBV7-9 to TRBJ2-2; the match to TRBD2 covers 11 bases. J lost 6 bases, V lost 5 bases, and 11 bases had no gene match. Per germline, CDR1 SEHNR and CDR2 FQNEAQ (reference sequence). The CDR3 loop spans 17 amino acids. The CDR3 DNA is TGTGCCAGCAGCCAGCGCCGAACTAGCGGGAGTGCCGGGGAGCTGTTTTTT. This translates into CASSQRRTSGSAGELFF.

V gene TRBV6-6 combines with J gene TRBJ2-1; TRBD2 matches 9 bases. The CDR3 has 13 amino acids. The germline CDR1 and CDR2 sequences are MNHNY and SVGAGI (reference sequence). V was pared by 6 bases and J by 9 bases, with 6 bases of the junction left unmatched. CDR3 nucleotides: TGTGCCAGCAGAGTAGCGGGAGAAGGTGAGCAGTTCTTC. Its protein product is CASRVAGEGEQFF.